Each of the 27 T cell receptor beta chains below was sequenced from the same sample in a study of shared clonotypes between healthy human individuals. Sequenced by immunoSEQ multiplex PCR; TCRdb stores in-frame clones only, minus some. The table lists 550,000 to 700,000 clones, around 73% of them singletons. What was sequenced was memory CD4+ T cells sorted from blood. Subset denoted: CD45RA-negative fraction. These receptors were taken from a woman aged 30 to 39 in good health.

The V and J genes are TRBV6-5 and TRBJ1-2, with D perhaps matching TRBD1 (6 bases). Germline-derived CDR1 and CDR2 are MNHEY and SVGAGI. This CDR3 spans 14 amino acids. V lost 6 bases and J 4 bases, leaving 15 bases between the germline ends. The CDR3: CASSRSGGAYGYTF. CDR3 nucleotides: TGTGCCAGCAGCCGATCTGGGGGGGCCTATGGCTACACCTTC.

This clone has just a few counts. The chain has TRBV6-5 and TRBJ2-7; 7 bases align to TRBD1. This CDR3 is built from 13 residues. After removal of 7 bases from V and 2 bases from J, the junction contained 5 bases not matched to a gene. The germline V gene encodes CDR1 MNHEY and CDR2 SVGAGI. DNA of the CDR3: TGTGCCAGCAAGGGGGCTTCCCCCTACGAGCAGTACTTC. This encodes CASKGASPYEQYF.

The J gene is TRBJ2-1, the V gene TRBV28; D tentatively fits TRBD1 or TRBD2 (5 bases each). This CDR3 contains 14 residues. Trimming shortened V by 7 bases and J by 7 bases, and 17 bases separated the two germline ends. Germline V lookup: CDR1 MDHEN, CDR2 SYDVKM. The CDR3 loop is CASTRPGHRNEQFF. CDR3 in DNA: TGTGCCAGCACCAGACCGGGGCATAGGAATGAGCAGTTCTTC. Complete variable domain (other parts from reference TRBV28 and TRBJ2-1): DVKVTQSSRYLVKRTGEKVFLECVQDMDHENMFWYRQDPGLGLRLIYFSYDVKMKEKGDIPEGYSVSREKKERFSLILESASTNQTSMYLCASTRPGHRNEQFFGPGTRLTVL.

The gene calls are TRBV27 and TRBJ2-1, with a tentative D call TRBD2 (7 bases). The CDR3 is 15 amino acids. The germline V and J ends were trimmed by 4 bases and 4 bases, with 14 bases remaining between them. Per the germline V gene, CDR1 is MNHEY and CDR2 is SMNVEV (reference sequence). The chain's CDR3 is CASSSSGQIYNEQFF. DNA of the CDR3: TGTGCCAGCAGTTCTAGCGGACAGATTTACAATGAGCAGTTCTTC.

The table lists this clone with a few counts. The chain couples TRBV19 to TRBJ2-1; D possibly corresponds to TRBD2 (5 bases). Germline CDR1 is LNHDA and CDR2 is SQIVND (reference sequence). Trimming removed 9 bases from V and 7 bases from J, with 10 bases in between. CDR3 length: 11 residues. CDR3 DNA: TGTGCCAGACCTAGAGGGAATGAGCAGTTCTTC. It translates to CARPRGNEQFF.

V usage is TRBV18 and J usage is TRBJ2-3; 7 bases agree with TRBD2. Trimming cost V 1 base and J 1 base; bases outside gene matches: 8. In germline, CDR1 is KGHSH, CDR2 LQKENI. The CDR3 sequence is 17 residues long. CDR3 region: CASSPRLADARTDTQYF. In DNA form, the CDR3 reads TGTGCCAGCTCACCACGACTAGCAGACGCCCGCACAGATACGCAGTATTTT.

The J gene is TRBJ2-1, the V gene TRBV28; 10 positions agree with TRBD2. Germline V gene data show CDR1 as MDHEN and CDR2 as SYDVKM. The CDR3 has 17 residues. The trim removed 6 bases at V and 8 bases at J, leaving 16 bases unmatched. The CDR3 spells CASRDIMGLAGVYEQFF. CDR3 in DNA: TGTGCCAGCAGAGATATAATGGGGCTAGCGGGAGTCTATGAGCAGTTCTTC.

The sample holds a few counts of this clone. The chain combines TRBV6-5 with TRBJ1-4; unclear D gene. Per germline, CDR1 MNHEY and CDR2 SVGAGI. This CDR3 has 13 residues. Trimming left V 2 bases short and J 4 bases short, with 5 bases between. The CDR3 nucleotides are TGTGCCAGCAGTTACAGGGTTAATGAAAAACTGTTTTTT. Encoded protein: CASSYRVNEKLFF.

This sequence joins TRBV6-1 and TRBJ1-1; D possibly corresponds to TRBD1 (5 bases). V lost 3 bases, J lost 4 bases, and 15 bases lay in between. Germline assignment: CDR1 MNHNS and CDR2 SASEGT. The CDR3 has 15 amino acids. DNA for the CDR3: TGTGCCAGCAGTGACAGGAGTGCAGGGAGCACTGAAGCTTTCTTT. Residues: CASSDRSAGSTEAFF.

The chain carries TRBV27 and TRBJ1-3; the D is unclear. Deletions cut 7 bases from V and 1 base from J, with 14 bases between. The CDR3 sequence is 15 residues long. Per germline, CDR1 MNHEY and CDR2 SMNVEV (reference sequence). CDR3: CASMLNVGSGNTIYF. The CDR3, as DNA: TGTGCCAGCATGTTGAATGTGGGATCTGGAAACACCATATATTTT.

The genes are TRBV2 and TRBJ1-4, with 7 bases fitting TRBD1. Unmatched junction bases numbered 12, after V lost 6 bases and J lost 8 bases. This CDR3 has 15 residues. The V gene's germline CDR1 is SNHLY and CDR2 FYNNEI. As DNA, the CDR3 is TGTGCCAGCAGCGACGAGGGGGCCGTGGGCGAAAAACTGTTTTTT. It translates to CASSDEGAVGEKLFF.

As concerns this clone: Other DNA sequences in this specimen translate into the identical CDR3. V usage is TRBV29-1 and J usage is TRBJ1-1; no reliable D call. The CDR3 is made up of 12 amino acids. The V end was cut by 4 bases, the J end by 0 bases, with 6 bases between. Germline assignment: CDR1 SQVTM and CDR2 ANQGSEA. In DNA form, the CDR3 reads TGCAGCGTTGGGAGGATGAACACTGAAGCTTTCTTT. Its protein product is CSVGRMNTEAFF.

This chain connects TRBV5-6 to TRBJ1-1; D gene unclear. The CDR3 runs 13 residues. Trimming cost V 0 bases and J 0 bases, with 3 bases left between them. Per the germline V gene, CDR1 is SGHDT and CDR2 is YYEEEE. The CDR3 protein is CASSLGVNTEAFF. CDR3 DNA: TGTGCCAGCAGCTTGGGCGTGAACACTGAAGCTTTCTTT.

The J gene is TRBJ2-3, the V gene TRBV13; D gene unclear. The CDR3 runs to 14 residues. Germline V lookup: CDR1 PRHDT, CDR2 FYEKMQ (reference sequence). The V end was cut by 3 bases, the J end by 2 bases, with 9 bases between. The CDR3 loop is CASSFMDLTDTQYF. The CDR3 DNA reads as TGTGCCAGCAGCTTCATGGACCTCACAGATACGCAGTATTTT.

V is TRBV13 and J is TRBJ2-7, with 10 bases lining up with TRBD1. Trimming removed 0 bases from V and 4 bases from J; junction bases left unmatched: 6. Germline V gene sequence: CDR1 PRHDT, CDR2 FYEKMQ (reference sequence). The CDR3 spans 16 residues. The CDR3 nucleotides read TGTGCCAGCAGCTTAGGCGGGACAGGGGCGCGGTACGAGCAGTACTTC. It codes for CASSLGGTGARYEQYF.

The CDR3 loop reads CASRRTGEAETQYF. The CDR3 coding sequence is TGCGCCAGCAGGAGGACAGGGGAGGCAGAGACCCAGTACTTC. The rearrangement joins TRBV5-1 to TRBJ2-5; TRBD1 matches at 9 bases. Trimming at V came to 5 bases and at J to 4 bases, leaving 6 bases not matched to a gene. This CDR3 is built from 14 residues. Germline CDR1 reads SGHRS; CDR2 reads YFSETQ.

This clone was picked up a small number of times. Additional DNA sequences in this sample encode the identical CDR3. The chain carries TRBV7-9 and TRBJ2-3; 12 bases fit TRBD2. J gave up 3 bases and V 5 bases, and 6 bases lay outside the gene matches. Per germline, CDR1 SEHNR and CDR2 FQNEAQ (reference sequence). CDR3 length: 16 residues. The CDR3 region is CASSQTSGRRTDTQYF. CDR3 bases: TGTGCCAGCAGCCAGACTAGCGGGAGAAGGACAGATACGCAGTATTTT.

The V and J genes are TRBV18 and TRBJ2-1, with a weak D call TRBD1 (5 bases). V lost 1 base and J lost 3, with 10 bases in between. The CDR3 covers 15 residues. Germline CDR1 KGHSH, CDR2 LQKENI. CDR3 DNA sequence: TGTGCCAGCTCACCACTGGCGACAGACTACAATGAGCAGTTCTTC. Translated: CASSPLATDYNEQFF.

In this sample, this clone turned up once. The genes are TRBV18 and TRBJ2-7; no reliable D call. The CDR3 spans 14 residues. Trimming cost V 3 bases and J 7 bases, with 16 bases left between them. Germline CDR1 is KGHSH and CDR2 is LQKENI. The CDR3 DNA reads TGTGCCAGCTCACCTGACAACTGGGATGGGGAGCAGTACTTC. It codes for CASSPDNWDGEQYF.

This clone was recorded a few times. The chain employs TRBV6-1 and TRBJ2-3; the match to TRBD1 covers 9 bases. Germline V CDR1 and CDR2: MNHNS, SASEGT. The CDR3 length is 15 residues. V gave up 9 bases and J gave up 3 bases; unmatched junction bases: 10. CDR3 protein: CASKPGQGETDTQYF. CDR3 in DNA: TGTGCCAGTAAACCGGGACAGGGAGAGACAGATACGCAGTATTTT.

With regard to this clone: A read error may account for a junction end that differs from germline. The genes are TRBV28 and TRBJ2-5; D assignment may be TRBD1 or TRBD2 (5 bases each). The CDR3 contains 13 residues. CDR1 is MDHEN, CDR2 SYDVKM, per germline. For the CDR3, the DNA is TGTGCCAGCACCGGGGACCTAAGAGAGTCCCAGTACTTC. Protein: CASTGDLRESQYF. The full variable domain, its missing parts supplied by reference TRBV28 and TRBJ2-5, is DVKVTQSSRYLVKRTGEKVFLECVQDMDHENMFWYRQDPGLGLRLIYFSYDVKMKEKGDIPEGYSVSREKKERFSLILESASTNQTSMYLCASTGDLRESQYFGPGTRLLVL.

The gene calls are TRBV7-3 and TRBJ2-1; D is ambiguous. The ends were cut back, 2 bases at V and 8 bases at J, with 13 bases in the middle. The CDR3 runs 14 residues. Germline V gene data show CDR1 as SGHTA and CDR2 as FQGTGA. CDR3 in amino acids: CASSLRTAEDEQFF. DNA for the CDR3: TGTGCCAGCAGCTTACGAACTGCCGAGGATGAGCAGTTCTTC.

The chain joins TRBV4-1 to TRBJ2-5; 8 bases fit TRBD1. The end of the DNA aligns better with TRBJ2-7, so the J call may be wrong. CDR1 is MGHRA and CDR2 is YSYEKL in the germline V gene. CDR3 size: 15 residues. CDR3: CASSQHGTGGDEQYF. CDR3 in DNA: TGCGCCAGCAGCCAACACGGGACAGGTGGGGACGAGCAGTACTTC.

The chain links TRBV7-9 to TRBJ1-1, with TRBD1 as a possible D gene (6 bases). The germline gives CDR1 SEHNR, CDR2 FQNEAQ (reference sequence). This CDR3 is built from 15 residues. Deletions cut 6 bases from V and 0 bases from J, with 14 bases between. The CDR3 DNA is TGTGCCAGCAGGCCGGACAGTTACCTGAACACTGAAGCTTTCTTT. This translates into CASRPDSYLNTEAFF.

V usage is TRBV28 and J usage is TRBJ2-1; possibly TRBD1 for D (6 bases). V shed 5 bases and J shed 0 bases, with 17 bases lying between them. This CDR3 has 17 amino acids. The germline V gene encodes CDR1 MDHEN and CDR2 SYDVKM. CDR3 in amino acids: CASSPMTGLSSYNEQFF. In DNA, the CDR3 is TGTGCCAGCAGTCCAATGACAGGTCTGAGCTCCTACAATGAGCAGTTCTTC.

CDR3 in DNA: TGTGCCAGCAGTGTGGACGGTTACAATGAGCAGTTCTTC. Translated: CASSVDGYNEQFF. V and J are TRBV6-1 and TRBJ2-1; D unresolved. This CDR3 region has 13 residues. Germline values: CDR1 MNHNS, CDR2 SASEGT. Trimming shortened V by 4 bases and J by 4 bases, and 8 bases separated the two germline ends.

The rearrangement links TRBV7-2 to TRBJ2-7; D not resolved. V dropped 5 bases and J dropped 0 bases, with 11 bases sitting between them. Germline V gene data show CDR1 as SGHTA and CDR2 as FQGNSA. The CDR3 has 14 amino acids. This chain's CDR3 is CASSEDFSSYEQYF. As DNA, the CDR3 is TGTGCCAGCAGCGAAGACTTTAGCTCCTACGAGCAGTACTTC.